The 29 T cell receptor beta chains below come from one sample, sequenced in a study of T-cell reconstitution after alpha-beta-depleted transplantation in children. Unique molecular identifiers were incorporated into the prepared TCRbeta library. TCRdb fed the PCR reads into MiXCR, producing one record per CDR3 protein. The profile covers 670,000 or so distinct CDR3 sequences, with about 12% appearing a single time and around 0.79% taken by the ten largest. The input for sequencing was PBMCs, taken before TCRalphabeta/CD19-depleted stem cell transplant. Receptors were obtained from a girl under 10 years old with congenital amegakaryocytic thrombocytopenia, due to receive a stem cell transplant.

This clonotype was found many times. The chain has TRBV29-1 and TRBJ2-2; D unresolved. V was shortened by 4 bases and J by 0 bases, with 9 bases between the two germline ends. Germline lookup yields CDR1 SQVTM and CDR2 ANQGSEA. This CDR3 comprises 14 residues. This CDR3 reads CSVGALSNTGELFF. In nucleotides, the CDR3 is TGCAGCGTTGGGGCCTTGTCGAACACCGGGGAGCTGTTTTTT.

The DNA of the CDR3 is TGCAGTGCTACCGGGAGCAACACCGGGGAGCTGTTTTTT. Encoded protein: CSATGSNTGELFF. This rearrangement joins TRBV20-1 to TRBJ2-2, with D possibly being TRBD2 (6 bases). CDR1 is DFQATT and CDR2 is SNEGSKA in the germline V gene (reference sequence). V lost 4 bases and J lost 2, with 8 bases in between. The CDR3 totals 13 residues.

This chain uses TRBV10-3 with TRBJ2-6; the D gene is possibly TRBD2 (5 bases). The CDR3 consists of 14 residues. Germline CDR1 reads ENHRY; CDR2 reads SYGVKD. The V gene lost 4 bases and the J gene lost 1 base, with 5 bases spanning the gap. The CDR3 region is CAISGESGANVLTF. CDR3 nucleotides: TGTGCCATCAGTGGGGAGTCTGGGGCCAACGTCCTGACTTTC.

This clonotype was detected many times. The chain links TRBV15 to TRBJ2-4; D is unresolved. In germline, CDR1 is LNHNV, CDR2 YYDKDF (reference sequence). Trimming removed 0 bases at V and 0 bases at J, with 12 bases between. There are 17 residues in the CDR3. The CDR3 nucleotides read TGTGCCACCAGCAGAGAAGGTGACCCCATAGCCAAAAACATTCAGTACTTC. Translated, it gives CATSREGDPIAKNIQYF.

There are many counts of this clonotype. The J gene is TRBJ2-7, the V gene TRBV12-3 or TRBV12-4, with D unclear. Between the trimmed V and J ends, which lost 7 bases and 3 bases, there was a span of 19 bases. The CDR3 spans 15 residues. The CDR3 bases are TGTGCCAGCAAATTAGGCAGTTTCCCCTTCTACGAGCAGTACTTC. Translation gives CASKLGSFPFYEQYF.

This clonotype was picked up many times. The rearrangement joins TRBV6-6 to TRBJ2-5, with 10 bases that match TRBD2. The CDR3 length is 15 residues. Trimming cost V 6 bases and J 1 base; bases outside gene matches: 5. The V gene's germline CDR1 is MNHNY and CDR2 SVGAGI (reference sequence). The CDR3 reads CASRSLAGVQETQYF. In DNA form, the CDR3 reads TGTGCCAGCAGAAGTCTAGCGGGAGTCCAAGAGACCCAGTACTTC.

In its sample, this clonotype was seen many times. The rearrangement joins TRBV25-1 to TRBJ2-7; possibly TRBD2 for D (5 bases). The CDR3 length is 13 residues. Looked up from germline, CDR1 is MGHDK and CDR2 is SYGVNS. Trimming stripped 10 bases from V and 1 base from J, with 14 bases between. This chain's CDR3 is CATSKAGSYEQYF. As DNA, the CDR3 is TGTGCCACCTCGAAGGCGGGTTCCTACGAGCAGTACTTC.

This clonotype has only a few counts. The V gene is TRBV20-1, the J gene TRBJ2-3; the match to TRBD2 covers 9 bases. The CDR3 runs to 15 residues. Trimming removed 7 bases from V and 6 bases from J; junction bases left unmatched: 14. The V gene's germline CDR1 is DFQATT and CDR2 SNEGSKA (reference sequence). In DNA, the CDR3 is TGCAGTGTTAACTTCCCTGCGGGAGGGCCCGATACGCAGTATTTT. This translates into CSVNFPAGGPDTQYF.

As for this clonotype: A clone one base away is much larger, so this may be a read error. V is TRBV20-1 and J is TRBJ2-1; 9 bases are shared with TRBD2. The CDR3 spans 15 residues. Germline values: CDR1 DFQATT, CDR2 SNEGSKA (reference sequence). With 1 base clipped from V and 8 bases from J, the junction kept 9 bases outside the gene matches. CDR3 sequence: CSARAPSGKYDEQFF. The CDR3 DNA is TGCAGTGCTAGAGCACCTAGCGGGAAATACGATGAGCAGTTCTTC.

As for this clonotype: A read error may account for a junction end that differs from germline. The rearrangement uses TRBV3-1 and TRBJ2-5, with D tentatively TRBD2 (5 bases). The germline V gene has CDR1 LGHDT and CDR2 YNNKEL (reference sequence). The CDR3 spans 13 residues. The CDR3 region is CASSQGLEAVKGF. The CDR3 DNA is TGTGCCAGCAGCCAAGGGTTAGAAGCGGTTAAAGGGTTC.

Only a few counts were recorded for this clonotype. The chain uses TRBV11-1 and TRBJ2-5, with 11 bases that match TRBD2. CDR1 and CDR2 (germline): SGHAT, FQDESV (reference sequence). J gave up 2 bases and V 2 bases, and 16 bases lay outside the gene matches. This CDR3 spans 20 amino acids. The CDR3 DNA follows: TGTGCCAGCAGCTTATCCTCCCTGGCTAGCGGGAGGTTTAGGCAAGAGACCCAGTACTTC. Translated: CASSLSSLASGRFRQETQYF.

This clonotype has ten or more counts. The V call is TRBV6-5, the J call TRBJ2-3; TRBD2 is a possible D gene (6 bases). Per germline, CDR1 MNHEY and CDR2 SVGAGI. Trimming left V 4 bases short and J 1 base short, with 12 bases between. The CDR3 covers 15 residues. The CDR3 loop reads CASSSLASGTDTQYF. CDR3 sequence (DNA): TGTGCCAGCAGTTCGCTAGCGTCGGGCACAGATACGCAGTATTTT.

This clonotype was counted a few times. The rearrangement joins TRBV5-1 to TRBJ2-2; the match to TRBD2 covers 10 bases. CDR3 size: 18 residues. CDR1 and CDR2 (germline): SGHRS, YFSETQ. Trimming removed 0 bases from V and 2 bases from J; junction bases left unmatched: 7. The CDR3 DNA reads as TGCGCCAGCAGCTTGGGACTAGCGGGCAGGATAAACACCGGGGAGCTGTTTTTT. Translating gives CASSLGLAGRINTGELFF.

Ten or more counts support this clonotype. V and J are TRBV7-6 and TRBJ2-3, with TRBD2 identical over 8 bases. Per the germline V gene, CDR1 is SGHVS and CDR2 is FNYEAQ. V dropped 2 bases and J dropped 4; count of bases not matched to a gene: 11. The CDR3 runs 17 residues. CDR3 in amino acids: CASSLLAGVFVADTQYF. In DNA, the CDR3 is TGTGCCAGCAGCTTACTAGCGGGTGTGTTTGTGGCAGATACGCAGTATTTT. Variable domain in full (rest from reference TRBV7-6 and TRBJ2-3): GAGVSQSPRYKVTKRGQDVALRCDPISGHVSLYWYRQALGQGPEFLTYFNYEAQQDKSGLPNDRFSAERPEGSISTLTIQRTEQRDSAMYRCASSLLAGVFVADTQYFGPGTRLTVL.

This clonotype was seen a few times. The chain combines TRBV29-1 with TRBJ2-2, with unresolved D. CDR3 size: 12 residues. Germline CDR1 reads SQVTM; CDR2 reads ANQGSEA. V lost 6 bases and J 1 base, leaving 6 bases between the germline ends. As DNA, the CDR3 is TGCAGCGTCCCCCGGAACACCGGGGAGCTGTTTTTT. This sequence encodes CSVPRNTGELFF.

This clonotype was counted at least ten times. The genes are TRBV12-3 or TRBV12-4 and TRBJ2-2, with a weak D call TRBD2 (5 bases). This CDR3 has 12 amino acids. V was trimmed by 8 bases and J by 6 bases, leaving 10 bases between them. The DNA of the CDR3 is TGTGCCAGCCTGGACTCCCCCGGGGAGCTGTTTTTT. This encodes CASLDSPGELFF.

The table lists this clonotype with many counts. The chain uses TRBV12-3 or TRBV12-4 and TRBJ1-5; D is undetermined. CDR3 length: 13 amino acids. Deletions cut 3 bases from V and 3 bases from J, with 6 bases between. The CDR3 nucleotides are TGTGCCAGCAGTTTCGGGGACAATCAGCCCCAGCATTTT. It codes for CASSFGDNQPQHF.

The chain uses TRBV12-3 or TRBV12-4 and TRBJ2-7, with 8 positions matching TRBD1. The CDR3 runs to 14 residues. V gave up 3 bases and J gave up 3 bases; unmatched junction bases: 4. The CDR3 protein is CASSFSGGHYEQYF. CDR3 nucleotides: TGTGCCAGCAGTTTCTCAGGGGGCCACTACGAGCAGTACTTC.

This clonotype was counted a few times. J is TRBJ2-2 and V is TRBV5-1, with 7 nucleotides matching TRBD2. The CDR3 totals 14 residues. V was pared by 7 bases and J by 1 base, with 4 bases of the junction left unmatched. The germline V gene encodes CDR1 SGHRS and CDR2 YFSETQ. The CDR3 DNA follows: TGCGCCAGCGGCGGGAGTATGAACACCGGGGAGCTGTTTTTT. Translating it yields CASGGSMNTGELFF.

J is TRBJ1-2 and V is TRBV5-1; D unclear. Trimming removed 3 bases from V and 8 bases from J, with 11 bases in between. Germline-derived CDR1 and CDR2 are SGHRS and YFSETQ. CDR3 length equals 12 residues. The CDR3 nucleotides are TGCGCCAGCAGCTCCCTACAAGGCGGCTACACCTTC. Translating gives CASSSLQGGYTF.

This clonotype appeared many times. V gene TRBV5-1 combines with J gene TRBJ1-2; D is possibly TRBD1 (5 bases). The CDR3 contains 15 residues. Germline V lookup: CDR1 SGHRS, CDR2 YFSETQ. Trimming shortened V by 3 bases and J by 0 bases, and 12 bases separated the two germline ends. CDR3 amino acids: CASSYRSYTNYGYTF. The CDR3 coding sequence is TGCGCCAGCAGCTACAGGTCATATACTAACTATGGCTACACCTTC.

This clonotype was counted only a few times. V usage is TRBV20-1 and J usage is TRBJ2-2, with D unclear. This CDR3 is built from 14 residues. Germline CDR1 and CDR2: DFQATT and SNEGSKA (reference sequence). Trimming shortened V by 0 bases and J by 5 bases, and 10 bases separated the two germline ends. CDR3 sequence reads: CSAREDLRTGELFF. CDR3 DNA sequence: TGCAGTGCTAGAGAGGACCTCCGTACCGGGGAGCTGTTTTTT.

This clonotype was recorded a few times. This chain connects TRBV5-1 to TRBJ2-3; D gene uncertain. The length of the CDR3 is 16 residues. Germline assignment: CDR1 SGHRS and CDR2 YFSETQ. Deletions cut 0 bases from V and 3 bases from J, with 14 bases between. The CDR3 nucleotides read TGCGCCAGCAGCTTGGAAGCCAGGATGGCGACAGATACGCAGTATTTT. Protein sequence: CASSLEARMATDTQYF.

The sample holds many counts of this clonotype. The chain couples TRBV5-1 to TRBJ1-1; D is ambiguous. CDR3 length: 14 amino acids. Germline CDR1 is SGHRS and CDR2 is YFSETQ. V was cut by 3 bases and J by 0 bases, with 9 bases left in between. CDR3 sequence reads: CASSSRTVNTEAFF. DNA for the CDR3: TGCGCCAGCAGCTCTCGGACGGTGAACACTGAAGCTTTCTTT.

This sequence joins TRBV3-1 and TRBJ2-7; 11 positions match TRBD2. The CDR3 extends over 15 amino acids. The J segment lost 3 bases and the V segment lost 3 bases, leaving 4 bases of the junction unmatched. Looked up from germline, CDR1 is LGHDT and CDR2 is YNNKEL (reference sequence). The CDR3, as DNA: TGTGCCAGCAGCCAGCTGCTAGCGGGAGGCTACGAGCAGTACTTC. Residues: CASSQLLAGGYEQYF.

The sample holds many counts of this clonotype. This chain joins TRBV7-2 and TRBJ2-1; D not certain. Trimming stripped 5 bases from V and 1 base from J, with 12 bases between. CDR3 length equals 15 residues. Germline assignment: CDR1 SGHTA and CDR2 FQGNSA. The CDR3, as DNA: TGTGCCAGCAGCCTCCGGGCCCTTTCCTACAATGAGCAGTTCTTC. Amino acid sequence: CASSLRALSYNEQFF. The variable domain in full, completed from reference TRBV7-2 and TRBJ2-1, reads GAGVSQSPSNKVTEKGKDVELRCDPISGHTALYWYRQSLGQGLEFLIYFQGNSAPDKSGLPSDRFSAERTGGSVSTLTIQRTQQEDSAVYLCASSLRALSYNEQFFGPGTRLTVL.

This clonotype has just a few counts. This sequence joins TRBV7-9 and TRBJ1-2; D unresolved. Trimming removed 1 base from V and 6 bases from J, with 18 bases in between. The CDR3 loop spans 16 amino acids. Germline assignment: CDR1 SEHNR and CDR2 FQNEAQ (reference sequence). The CDR3 coding sequence is TGTGCCAGCAGCTTAGGGGGTATTGCCTCCTTTAATGGCTACACCTTC. Encoded protein: CASSLGGIASFNGYTF.

This chain links TRBV5-6 with TRBJ1-5; D remains unclear. Trimming shortened V by 0 bases and J by 7 bases, and 14 bases separated the two germline ends. The germline gives CDR1 SGHDT, CDR2 YYEEEE. The CDR3 runs 15 residues. The CDR3 loop reads CASSLGRLTGQPQHF. DNA of the CDR3: TGTGCCAGCAGCTTGGGCCGTCTGACGGGGCAGCCCCAGCATTTT. Together with reference TRBV5-6 and TRBJ1-5, the CDR3 gives the full variable domain: DAGVTQSPTHLIKTRGQQVTLRCSPKSGHDTVSWYQQALGQGPQFIFQYYEEEERQRGNFPDRFSGHQFPNYSSELNVNALLLGDSALYLCASSLGRLTGQPQHFGDGTRLSIL.

This clonotype was detected ten times or more. This chain joins TRBV6-8 and TRBJ1-6; weak D call: TRBD1 (5 bases). Germline loops: CDR1 MNHGY, CDR2 SAAAGT. CDR3 length: 14 amino acids. Trimming took off 10 bases at V and 8 bases at J, with 18 bases between the two ends. CDR3 region: CATQTRADHSPLHF. CDR3 nucleotide sequence: TGTGCCACACAAACCAGGGCGGACCATTCACCCCTCCACTTT.